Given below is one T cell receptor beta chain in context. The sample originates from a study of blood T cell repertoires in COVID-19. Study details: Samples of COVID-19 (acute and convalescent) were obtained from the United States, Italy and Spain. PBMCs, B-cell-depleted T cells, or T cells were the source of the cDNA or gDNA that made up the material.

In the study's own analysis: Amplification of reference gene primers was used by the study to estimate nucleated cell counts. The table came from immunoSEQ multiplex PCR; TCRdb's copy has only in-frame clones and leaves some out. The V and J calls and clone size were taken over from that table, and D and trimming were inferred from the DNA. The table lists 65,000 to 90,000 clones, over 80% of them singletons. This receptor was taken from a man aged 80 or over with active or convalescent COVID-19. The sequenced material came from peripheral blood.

CDR3 DNA sequence: TGTGCCAGCAGCCCAGGGACATCGTTGAACACTGAAGCTTTCTTT. Protein: CASSPGTSLNTEAFF. The chain joins TRBV11-3 to TRBJ1-1; possibly TRBD1 for D (6 bases). V was clipped by 5 bases and J by 0 bases, with 13 bases between them. Germline lookup yields CDR1 SGHNT and CDR2 YENEEA. CDR3 length equals 15 residues.